The 25 T cell receptor beta chains in this list originate from one sample, sequenced in a study of long-term antiretroviral therapy in people with HIV. Samples were assayed with immunoSEQ v3.0 at survey level. Libraries were prepared by immunoSEQ multiplex PCR; TCRdb keeps only in-frame clonotypes and omits some of them. This sample carries 15,000 to 20,000 clones, 78% of them seen once, and the ten largest clones take roughly an eighth. This specimen was unsorted PBMCs, taken 0.3 years after starting antiretroviral therapy. These receptor sequences come from a woman between 45 and 60 years old with HIV.

This clone was found a few times. The CDR3 bases are TGTGCCAGCTCACCGGGGGACAGGGGTTCACCCCTCCACTTT. It codes for CASSPGDRGSPLHF. This chain uses TRBV18 with TRBJ1-6; TRBD1 matches 10 bases. V trimming: 3 bases; J trimming: 9 bases; junction bases outside the gene matches: 2. Germline CDR1 KGHSH, CDR2 LQKENI. The CDR3 consists of 14 residues.

Only one count was recorded for this clone. J is TRBJ1-1 and V is TRBV5-1; D may be TRBD1 (5 bases). The CDR3 sequence is 13 residues long. V lost 2 bases, J lost 2 bases, and 7 bases lay in between. Germline CDR1 and CDR2: SGHRS and YFSETQ. CDR3 protein: CASSFQGNTEAFF. The CDR3 DNA reads as TGCGCCAGCAGCTTCCAGGGAAACACTGAAGCTTTCTTT.

V gene TRBV29-1 combines with J gene TRBJ1-1; D unresolved. V lost 5 bases to trimming and J lost 2 bases, with 9 bases between them. CDR1 and CDR2 from the germline V gene are SQVTM and ANQGSEA. The CDR3 sequence is 12 residues long. CDR3 loop: CSVKRSNTEAFF. DNA for the CDR3: TGCAGCGTTAAGAGGAGTAACACTGAAGCTTTCTTT.

This clone occurred once. The genes are TRBV6-5 and TRBJ2-6, with a possible D match to TRBD1 (5 bases). Between the trimmed V and J ends, which lost 2 bases and 4 bases, there was a span of 9 bases. CDR1 and CDR2 from the germline V gene are MNHEY and SVGAGI. The CDR3 covers 15 residues. CDR3 coding DNA: TGTGCCAGCAGTTACCAGGGTGCAGGGGCCAACGTCCTGACTTTC. Protein sequence: CASSYQGAGANVLTF.

V usage is TRBV19 and J usage is TRBJ2-3; TRBD1 matches 8 bases. The germline CDR1 and CDR2 sequences are LNHDA and SQIVND (reference sequence). There are 15 residues in the CDR3. V lost 5 bases, J lost 4 bases, and 8 bases stayed unmatched. The CDR3 is CASSEDRGFSDTQYF. The CDR3 nucleotides read TGTGCCAGTAGTGAAGACAGGGGATTCTCAGATACGCAGTATTTT.

This clone has just a few counts. The chain has TRBV7-9 and TRBJ1-1; no clear D. The CDR3 runs 12 residues. CDR1 and CDR2 (germline): SEHNR, FQNEAQ (reference sequence). V gave up 6 bases and J gave up 7 bases, with 12 bases separating them. CDR3 residues: CASSYSSGEAFF. The CDR3 DNA reads TGTGCCAGCAGTTACTCTTCCGGTGAAGCTTTCTTT.

The chain joins TRBV5-1 to TRBJ2-5; 11 bases match TRBD1. The CDR3 covers 15 residues. V shed 4 bases and J 5 bases; nucleotides not matched to a gene: 7. Germline assignment: CDR1 SGHRS and CDR2 YFSETQ. CDR3: CASSTGTGGLETQYF. The DNA for the CDR3 is TGCGCCAGCAGCACGGGGACAGGGGGTCTGGAGACCCAGTACTTC.

V is TRBV5-6 and J is TRBJ2-7; D unclear. Germline assignment: CDR1 SGHDT and CDR2 YYEEEE. V was pared by 1 base and J by 5 bases, with 7 bases between. The CDR3 spans 12 residues. The CDR3 nucleotides are TGTGCCAGCAGCTTGTACGGCGACGAGCAGTACGTC. Amino acids: CASSLYGDEQYV.

In this sample, this clone turned up once. The chain is built from TRBV5-4 and TRBJ2-2, with 7 positions matching TRBD1. The CDR3 extends over 14 amino acids. V was pared by 1 base and J by 5 bases, with 2 bases of the junction left unmatched. Germline V gives CDR1 SGHNT, CDR2 YYREEE (reference sequence). The CDR3 nucleotides are TGTGCCAGCAGCTTGACGACAGGGACCGGGGAGCTGTTTTTT. Residues: CASSLTTGTGELFF.

The chain combines TRBV5-1 with TRBJ1-1, with TRBD1 matching 8 bases. The CDR3 is 14 amino acids. Germline V lookup: CDR1 SGHRS, CDR2 YFSETQ. V dropped 4 bases and J dropped 1; count of bases not matched to a gene: 3. In DNA, the CDR3 is TGCGCCAGCAGCCACGGACAGGGGAACACTGAAGCTTTCTTT. Protein sequence: CASSHGQGNTEAFF.

The chain carries TRBV5-4 and TRBJ1-1; tentatively, D is TRBD1 (5 bases). The CDR3 sequence is 13 residues long. Germline-derived CDR1 and CDR2 are SGHNT and YYREEE (reference sequence). V was pared by 7 bases and J by 2 bases, with 12 bases between. The CDR3 loop is CASGHILNTEAFF. DNA for the CDR3: TGTGCCAGCGGACACATCCTCAACACTGAAGCTTTCTTT.

The V gene is TRBV10-3, the J gene TRBJ2-3, with 8 bases lining up with TRBD1. The germline V gene has CDR1 ENHRY and CDR2 SYGVKD. This CDR3 is built from 13 residues. Germline trimming cut 9 bases from V and 3 bases from J; bases unmatched to any gene: 5. CDR3 nucleotides: TGTGCCATTCGGACAGGGTCGACAGATACGCAGTATTTT. This encodes CAIRTGSTDTQYF.

This clone was detected only a few times. J is TRBJ1-2 and V is TRBV15, with a weak D call TRBD1 (5 bases). V lost 5 bases to trimming and J lost 3 bases, with 16 bases between them. The CDR3 sequence is 15 residues long. The germline V gene has CDR1 LNHNV and CDR2 YYDKDF (reference sequence). As DNA, the CDR3 is TGTGCCACCAGCCCCCGGAGGGCAGGGTACTATGGCTACACCTTC. As protein: CATSPRRAGYYGYTF.

The V and J genes are TRBV10-3 and TRBJ1-1, with 7 nucleotides matching TRBD1. The germline V gene has CDR1 ENHRY and CDR2 SYGVKD. The V segment lost 10 bases and the J segment 3 bases; nucleotides outside the gene matches: 5. The CDR3 is 12 amino acids. The CDR3 spells CATRQGDTEAFF. The CDR3 DNA reads as TGTGCCACCCGTCAGGGGGACACTGAAGCTTTCTTT.

The genes are TRBV6-6 and TRBJ2-5, with 10 bases fitting TRBD2. This CDR3 has 16 amino acids. CDR1 is MNHNY and CDR2 is SVGAGI in the germline V gene (reference sequence). The V gene end was trimmed by 5 bases and the J gene end by 3 bases; junction bases not matched to a gene: 9. CDR3 loop: CASSLTIAGGKETQYF. The CDR3 DNA reads TGTGCCAGCAGTCTGACTATAGCGGGGGGCAAAGAGACCCAGTACTTC.

This chain links TRBV20-1 with TRBJ1-3; D gene ambiguous. V shed 3 bases and J shed 2 bases, with 2 bases lying between them. The length of the CDR3 is 11 residues. Germline CDR1 is DFQATT and CDR2 is SNEGSKA (reference sequence). CDR3 nucleotides: TGCAGTGCTAGCCCTGGAAACACCATATATTTT. Protein product: CSASPGNTIYF.

The chain carries TRBV2 and TRBJ1-3; possibly TRBD1 for D (5 bases). Trimming stripped 7 bases from V and 0 bases from J, with 19 bases between. This CDR3 is 17 amino acids long. Germline V gene data show CDR1 as SNHLY and CDR2 as FYNNEI. The chain's CDR3 is CASTTEGLLGSGNTIYF. The CDR3 coding sequence is TGTGCCAGCACCACGGAGGGACTTCTAGGCTCTGGAAACACCATATATTTT.

This clone came up once. CDR3: CASSFGTGGETQYF. CDR3 in DNA: TGCGCCAGCAGCTTTGGGACAGGAGGAGAGACCCAGTACTTC. The chain has TRBV5-1 and TRBJ2-5, with 8 positions matching TRBD1. This CDR3 contains 14 residues. The germline CDR1 and CDR2 sequences are SGHRS and YFSETQ. The junction had 4 bases not matched to a gene; V was cut back by 2 bases and J by 4 bases.

The gene calls are TRBV27 and TRBJ2-3; no firm D call. V shed 5 bases and J shed 0 bases, with 6 bases lying between them. Looked up from germline, CDR1 is MNHEY and CDR2 is SMNVEV (reference sequence). The CDR3 totals 13 residues. The CDR3 DNA follows: TGTGCCAGCAGTGGCTGGAGCACAGATACGCAGTATTTT. Translated, it gives CASSGWSTDTQYF.

This clone appeared a few times. This chain connects TRBV20-1 to TRBJ2-2; D gene ambiguous. V lost 4 bases to trimming and J lost 3 bases, with 3 bases between them. Germline V CDR1 and CDR2: DFQATT, SNEGSKA (reference sequence). The CDR3 is made up of 11 amino acids. The CDR3 loop is CSATYTGELFF. CDR3 nucleotides: TGCAGTGCTACCTACACCGGGGAGCTGTTTTTT.

V usage is TRBV5-1 and J usage is TRBJ2-5, with 9 bases matching TRBD2. Germline V CDR1 and CDR2: SGHRS, YFSETQ. The CDR3 runs to 16 residues. Trimming took 1 base from V and 1 from J; bases not matched to a gene: 5. The CDR3 sequence is CASSLRSGGFQETQYF. CDR3 sequence (DNA): TGCGCCAGCAGCTTGAGGAGCGGGGGGTTCCAAGAGACCCAGTACTTC. The full variable domain, completed using reference TRBV5-1 and TRBJ2-5, is KAGVTQTPRYLIKTRGQQVTLSCSPISGHRSVSWYQQTPGQGLQFLFEYFSETQRNKGNFPGRFSGRQFSNSRSEMNVSTLELGDSALYLCASSLRSGGFQETQYFGPGTRLLVL.

The J gene is TRBJ1-3, the V gene TRBV19, with TRBD1 matching 8 bases. Trimming cost V 9 bases and J 2 bases; bases outside gene matches: 6. Germline V lookup: CDR1 LNHDA, CDR2 SQIVND (reference sequence). The length of the CDR3 is 14 residues. The CDR3 sequence: CASSPRGPGNTIYF. In DNA form, the CDR3 reads TGTGCCAGCAGTCCCAGGGGGCCTGGAAACACCATATATTTT.

This chain joins TRBV19 and TRBJ2-3, with a tentative D call TRBD1 (5 bases). CDR3 size: 16 residues. V was shortened by 10 bases and J by 2 bases, with 22 bases between the two germline ends. The germline V gene encodes CDR1 LNHDA and CDR2 SQIVND (reference sequence). CDR3 coding DNA: TGTGCCACCAAAGGCTCCGGACATTACTTCACAGATACGCAGTATTTT. This translates into CATKGSGHYFTDTQYF.

This rearrangement joins TRBV30 to TRBJ1-4, with D tentatively TRBD1 (5 bases). The CDR3 length is 14 residues. Trimming stripped 5 bases from V and 0 bases from J, with 10 bases between. Germline CDR1 GTSNPN, CDR2 SVGIG (reference sequence). The CDR3 DNA follows: TGTGCCTGGTCGCAAGGGGCAACTAATGAAAAACTGTTTTTT. It yields the protein CAWSQGATNEKLFF.

The chain couples TRBV7-9 to TRBJ2-4, with TRBD1 identical over 7 bases. V was clipped by 5 bases and J by 1 base; unmatched bases: 14. Per germline, CDR1 SEHNR and CDR2 FQNEAQ (reference sequence). There are 18 residues in the CDR3. CDR3: CASSPDRVAGHAKNIQYF. The CDR3 bases are TGTGCCAGCAGCCCCGACAGGGTGGCGGGTCACGCCAAAAACATTCAGTACTTC.